A single sample is the source of the 15 T cell receptor beta chains below, sequenced in a study of identical twins. TCRdb called the 5' RACE reads again in MiXCR, with one record for every CDR3 protein. In the table there are around 650,000 distinct CDR3 sequences, about 7.6% of which are singletons. These data also featured in a second study, about yellow fever vaccine responses in identical twins.

The sequenced sample consisted of PBMCs. These receptors were collected from a woman in her late teens or twenties in good health.

Only a few counts were recorded for this clonotype. V and J are TRBV12-3 or TRBV12-4 and TRBJ2-2; possibly TRBD2 for D (9 bases). Trimming left V 6 bases short and J 4 bases short, with 21 bases between. This CDR3 is 17 amino acids long. CDR3 bases: TGTGCCAGCAGCCGAGCGGGGGGACAGGCTCTCACCGGGGAGCTGTTTTTT. This sequence encodes CASSRAGGQALTGELFF.

The chain recombines TRBV10-3 with TRBJ2-5, with D possibly being TRBD1 (5 bases). Trimming removed 2 bases from V and 4 bases from J, with 8 bases in between. Germline V gene lookup returns CDR1 ENHRY and CDR2 SYGVKD. This CDR3 contains 13 residues. DNA for the CDR3: TGTGCCATCAGTGAGGTAGGGGCAGAGACCCAGTACTTC. This encodes CAISEVGAETQYF.

This clonotype has more than one count but fewer than ten. The chain links TRBV10-3 to TRBJ1-4; 11 bases line up with TRBD1. V shed 8 bases and J 1 base; nucleotides not matched to a gene: 6. CDR3 length: 16 residues. CDR1 is ENHRY, CDR2 SYGVKD, per germline. The CDR3 loop reads CAISRTGGQTNEKLFF. In nucleotides, the CDR3 is TGTGCCATCTCCCGGACAGGGGGCCAAACTAATGAAAAACTGTTTTTT.

The chain couples TRBV4-1 to TRBJ1-4, with D possibly TRBD1 on 6 matching bases. V was clipped by 2 bases and J by 1 base, with 11 bases between them. The CDR3 spans 16 residues. CDR1 is MGHRA, CDR2 YSYEKL, per germline. The CDR3 DNA is TGCGCCAGCAGCCAACCGAAACAGGGAACTAATGAAAAACTGTTTTTT. Translating it yields CASSQPKQGTNEKLFF.

This clonotype occurred many times. The chain is built from TRBV7-9 and TRBJ2-5; possibly TRBD1 or TRBD2 for D (6 bases each). CDR3 length: 15 amino acids. The germline V gene has CDR1 SEHNR and CDR2 FQNEAQ (reference sequence). The germline V and J ends were trimmed by 5 bases and 2 bases, with 15 bases remaining between them. The CDR3 reads CASSPKGGKQETQYF. Here the CDR3 DNA reads TGTGCCAGCAGCCCGAAGGGGGGCAAGCAAGAGACCCAGTACTTC. Looking up the rest from reference TRBV7-9 and TRBJ2-5 gives the full variable domain: DTGVSQNPRHKITKRGQNVTFRCDPISEHNRLYWYRQTLGQGPEFLTYFQNEAQLEKSRLLSDRFSAERPKGSFSTLEIQRTEQGDSAMYLCASSPKGGKQETQYFGPGTRLLVL.

There are many counts of this clonotype. This chain joins TRBV10-3 and TRBJ2-7; 12 bases match TRBD2. V was clipped by 6 bases and J by 0 bases; unmatched bases: 12. Germline CDR1 is ENHRY and CDR2 is SYGVKD. The length of the CDR3 is 18 residues. In nucleotides, the CDR3 is TGTGCCATCAGCCCCCAGCCTAGCGGGAGGGTGAGCTCCTACGAGCAGTACTTC. Its protein is CAISPQPSGRVSSYEQYF.

The sample holds many counts of this clonotype. This chain connects TRBV7-3 to TRBJ2-7; 14 bases are a match to TRBD2. The CDR3 has 15 amino acids. Trimming took 3 bases from V and 6 from J; bases not matched to a gene: 4. CDR1 and CDR2 from the germline V gene are SGHTA and FQGTGA. The CDR3, as DNA: TGTGCCAGCAGCTTTTCCGGGACTAGCGGGAGCGAGCAGTACTTC. This gives the protein CASSFSGTSGSEQYF.

This clonotype was seen repeatedly, ten times or more. V gene TRBV24-1 combines with J gene TRBJ2-2; no clear D. With 9 bases removed from V and 0 bases from J, the gap between germline ends came to 7 bases. Looked up from germline, CDR1 is KGHDR and CDR2 is SFDVKD. The CDR3 is 13 amino acids. The CDR3 spells CATGNPNTGELFF. In DNA, the CDR3 is TGTGCCACCGGAAACCCGAACACCGGGGAGCTGTTTTTT.

The chain employs TRBV20-1 and TRBJ1-4; 10 bases are a match to TRBD1. Germline values: CDR1 DFQATT, CDR2 SNEGSKA (reference sequence). Germline trimming cut 4 bases from V and 7 bases from J; bases unmatched to any gene: 6. This CDR3 has 14 residues. In DNA form, the CDR3 reads TGCAGTGCTACGCCGACAGGGGGCGGTGAAAAACTGTTTTTT. Amino acid sequence: CSATPTGGGEKLFF.

This rearrangement joins TRBV20-1 to TRBJ2-5; TRBD2 matches at 10 bases. Germline assignment: CDR1 DFQATT and CDR2 SNEGSKA (reference sequence). The CDR3 is 14 amino acids. DNA for the CDR3: TGCACCGCTAATCCAGCGGGGGGGCAAGAGACCCAGTACTTC. Amino acid sequence: CTANPAGGQETQYF.

This clonotype was seen at least ten times. The chain carries TRBV29-1 and TRBJ1-3, with D perhaps matching TRBD1 (5 bases). The CDR3 is 13 residues long. Germline CDR1 reads SQVTM; CDR2 reads ANQGSEA. V gave up 4 bases and J gave up 2 bases, with 9 bases separating them. The CDR3 region has the DNA TGCAGCGTTGTGGGCAGGGCTGGAAACACCATATATTTT. Amino acid sequence: CSVVGRAGNTIYF.

CDR3 residues: CASSDSHGDEQYF. In DNA form, the CDR3 reads TGTGCCAGCAGCGACAGTCATGGGGACGAGCAGTACTTC. The J gene is TRBJ2-7, the V gene TRBV7-2; D is perhaps TRBD1 (5 bases). This CDR3 has 13 amino acids. CDR1 SGHTA and CDR2 FQGNSA come from the germline V gene. The germline V and J ends were trimmed by 5 bases and 5 bases, with 13 bases remaining between them.

This clonotype was counted ten times or more. The genes are TRBV3-1 and TRBJ2-5; D unresolved. The V end lost 4 bases, the J end lost 7 bases, and 10 bases lay between the germline ends. Germline V gene sequence: CDR1 LGHDT, CDR2 YNNKEL (reference sequence). The CDR3 extends over 12 amino acids. DNA for the CDR3: TGTGCCAGCAGCCTGGAGAAGGGGACCCAGTACTTC. It yields the protein CASSLEKGTQYF.

This clonotype was seen at least ten times. V usage is TRBV4-1 and J usage is TRBJ1-2, with D tentatively TRBD1 (6 bases). The length of the CDR3 is 14 residues. Looked up from germline, CDR1 is MGHRA and CDR2 is YSYEKL. V dropped 3 bases and J dropped 3 bases, with 11 bases sitting between them. This chain's CDR3 is CASSQNRQDYGYTF. CDR3 coding DNA: TGCGCCAGCAGCCAGAACCGACAGGACTATGGCTACACCTTC.

Many counts were recorded for this clonotype. The CDR3 sequence: CASSPGGSSGANVLTF. Written as DNA, the CDR3 is TGTGCCAGCAGCCCTGGCGGGAGCTCTGGGGCCAACGTCCTGACTTTC. This chain links TRBV12-3 or TRBV12-4 with TRBJ2-6; TRBD2 matches at 7 bases. CDR3 length: 16 amino acids. V lost 6 bases, J lost 0 bases, and 5 bases stayed unmatched.